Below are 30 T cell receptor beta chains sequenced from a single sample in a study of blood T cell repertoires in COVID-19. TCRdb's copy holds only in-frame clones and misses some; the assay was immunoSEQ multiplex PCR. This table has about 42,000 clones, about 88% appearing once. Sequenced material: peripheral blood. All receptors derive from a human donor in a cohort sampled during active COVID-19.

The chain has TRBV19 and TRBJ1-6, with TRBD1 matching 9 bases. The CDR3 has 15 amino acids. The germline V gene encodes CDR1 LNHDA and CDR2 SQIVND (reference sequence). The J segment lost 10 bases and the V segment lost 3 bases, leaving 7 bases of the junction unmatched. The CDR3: CASSISGQGKSPLHF. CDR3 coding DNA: TGTGCCAGTAGTATTTCGGGACAGGGAAAATCACCCCTCCACTTT.

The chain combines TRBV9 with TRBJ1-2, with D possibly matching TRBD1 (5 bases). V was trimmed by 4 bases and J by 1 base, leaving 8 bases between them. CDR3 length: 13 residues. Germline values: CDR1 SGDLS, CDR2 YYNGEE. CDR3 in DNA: TGTGCCAGCAGCAGGGACTTTAACTATGGCTACACCTTC. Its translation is CASSRDFNYGYTF. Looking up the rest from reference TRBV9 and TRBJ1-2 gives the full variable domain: DSGVTQTPKHLITATGQRVTLRCSPRSGDLSVYWYQQSLDQGLQFLIQYYNGEERAKGNILERFSAQQFPDLHSELNLSSLELGDSALYFCASSRDFNYGYTFGSGTRLTVV.

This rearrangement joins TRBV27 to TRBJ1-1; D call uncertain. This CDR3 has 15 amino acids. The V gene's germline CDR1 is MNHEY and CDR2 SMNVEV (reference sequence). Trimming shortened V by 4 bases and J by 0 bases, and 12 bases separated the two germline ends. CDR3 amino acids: CASSSPAAMNTEAFF. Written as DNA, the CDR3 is TGTGCCAGCAGTTCCCCAGCGGCGATGAACACTGAAGCTTTCTTT.

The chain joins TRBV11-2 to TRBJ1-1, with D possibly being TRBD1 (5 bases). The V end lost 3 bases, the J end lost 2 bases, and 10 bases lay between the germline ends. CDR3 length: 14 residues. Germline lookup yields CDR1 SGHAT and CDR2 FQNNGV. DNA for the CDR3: TGTGCCAGCAGCTTCGTCGGGGGTAACACTGAAGCTTTCTTT. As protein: CASSFVGGNTEAFF.

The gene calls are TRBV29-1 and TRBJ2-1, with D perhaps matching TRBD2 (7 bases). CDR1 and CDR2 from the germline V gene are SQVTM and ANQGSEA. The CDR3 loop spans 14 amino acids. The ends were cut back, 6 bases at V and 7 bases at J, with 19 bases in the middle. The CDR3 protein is CSVCGGALLNEQFF. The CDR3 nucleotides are TGCAGCGTATGCGGGGGCGCCCTTTTGAATGAGCAGTTCTTC.

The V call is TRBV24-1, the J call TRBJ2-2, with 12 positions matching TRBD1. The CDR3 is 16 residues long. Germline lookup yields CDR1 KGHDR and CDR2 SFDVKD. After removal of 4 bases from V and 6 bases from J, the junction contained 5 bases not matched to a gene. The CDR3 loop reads CATSDSGTGGSGELFF. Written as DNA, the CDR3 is TGTGCCACCAGTGACTCCGGGACAGGGGGCTCCGGGGAGCTGTTTTTT.

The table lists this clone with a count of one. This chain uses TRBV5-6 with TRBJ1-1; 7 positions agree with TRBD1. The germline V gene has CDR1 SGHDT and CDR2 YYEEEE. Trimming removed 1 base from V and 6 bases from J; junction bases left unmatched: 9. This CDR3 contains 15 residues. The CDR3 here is CASSLKNRGLSEAFF. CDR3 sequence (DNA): TGTGCCAGCAGCTTGAAAAACAGGGGATTATCTGAAGCTTTCTTT.

In DNA, the CDR3 is TGTGCCAGCAGCTCGGGACAATTAGGTCCCTACGAGCAGTACTTC. The encoded protein is CASSSGQLGPYEQYF. The chain employs TRBV7-8 and TRBJ2-7; possibly TRBD1 for D (6 bases). The CDR3 extends over 15 amino acids. V lost 4 bases and J lost 2, with 15 bases in between. Germline values: CDR1 SGHVS, CDR2 FQNEAQ. Supplemented by reference TRBV7-8 and TRBJ2-7, the full variable domain reads GAGVSQSPRYKVAKRGQDVALRCDPISGHVSLFWYQQALGQGPEFLTYFQNEAQLDKSGLPSDRFFAERPEGSVSTLKIQRTQQEDSAVYLCASSSGQLGPYEQYFGPGTRLTVT.

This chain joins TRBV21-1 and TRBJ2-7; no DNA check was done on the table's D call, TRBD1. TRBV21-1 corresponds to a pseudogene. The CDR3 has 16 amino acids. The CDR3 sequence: CASSRRRTAIVYEQYF. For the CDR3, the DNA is TGTGCCAGCAGCCGGAGGAGGACAGCTATTGTCTACGAGCAGTACTTC.

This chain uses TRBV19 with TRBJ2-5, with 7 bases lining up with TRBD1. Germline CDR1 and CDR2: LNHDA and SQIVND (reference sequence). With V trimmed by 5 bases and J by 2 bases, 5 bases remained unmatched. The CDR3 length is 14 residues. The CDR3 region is CASSVTGNQETQYF. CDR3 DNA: TGTGCCAGTAGTGTGACAGGGAATCAAGAGACCCAGTACTTC.

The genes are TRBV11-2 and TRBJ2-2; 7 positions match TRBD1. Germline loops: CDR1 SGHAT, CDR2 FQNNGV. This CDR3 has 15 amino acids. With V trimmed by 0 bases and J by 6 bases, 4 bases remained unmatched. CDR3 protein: CASSLEGGNAGELFF. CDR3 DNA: TGTGCCAGCAGCTTAGAAGGGGGCAATGCCGGGGAGCTGTTTTTT.

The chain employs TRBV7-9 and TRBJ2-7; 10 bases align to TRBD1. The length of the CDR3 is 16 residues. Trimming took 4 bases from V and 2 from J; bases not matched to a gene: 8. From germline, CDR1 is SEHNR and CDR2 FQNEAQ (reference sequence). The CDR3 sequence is CASSSIRDRGPYEQYF. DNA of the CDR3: TGTGCCAGCAGCTCCATCCGGGACAGGGGCCCCTACGAGCAGTACTTC.

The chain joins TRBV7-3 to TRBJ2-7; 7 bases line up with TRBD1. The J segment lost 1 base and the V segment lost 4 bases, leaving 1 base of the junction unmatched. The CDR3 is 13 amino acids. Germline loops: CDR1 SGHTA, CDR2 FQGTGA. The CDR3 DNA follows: TGTGCCAGCAGCTCACAGGGGTCCTACGAGCAGTACTTC. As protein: CASSSQGSYEQYF.

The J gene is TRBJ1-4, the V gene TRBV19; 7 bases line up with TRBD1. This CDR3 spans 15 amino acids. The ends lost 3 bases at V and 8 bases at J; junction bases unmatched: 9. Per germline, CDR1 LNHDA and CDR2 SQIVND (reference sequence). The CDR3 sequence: CASSMFGQGDEKLFF. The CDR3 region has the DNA TGTGCCAGTAGTATGTTCGGGCAGGGGGACGAAAAACTGTTTTTT.

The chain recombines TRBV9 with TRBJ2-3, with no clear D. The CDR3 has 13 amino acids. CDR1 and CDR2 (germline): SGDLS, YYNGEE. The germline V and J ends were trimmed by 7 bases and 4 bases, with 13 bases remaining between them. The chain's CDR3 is CASDDGAADTQYF. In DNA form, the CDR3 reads TGTGCCAGCGATGACGGCGCGGCAGATACGCAGTATTTT.

The CDR3 here is CASSYASSGGSSYNEQFF. The CDR3 DNA follows: TGTGCCAGCAGTTATGCCTCTAGCGGGGGGAGCTCCTACAATGAGCAGTTCTTC. J is TRBJ2-1 and V is TRBV6-2 or TRBV6-3, with 11 bases fitting TRBD2. CDR1 is MNHEY, CDR2 SVGEGT, per germline. This CDR3 has 18 residues. V shed 3 bases, J shed 0 bases, and the junction held 7 bases outside the gene matches.

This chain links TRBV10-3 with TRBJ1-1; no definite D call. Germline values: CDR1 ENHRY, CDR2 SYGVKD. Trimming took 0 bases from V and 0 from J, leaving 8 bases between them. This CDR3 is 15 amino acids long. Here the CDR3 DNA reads TGTGCCATCAGTGAGTCGGAACAGCTGAACACTGAAGCTTTCTTT. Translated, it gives CAISESEQLNTEAFF.

The CDR3 spells CASGGLELAQHF. CDR3 nucleotide sequence: TGTGCCAGCGGGGGGTTGGAATTGGCCCAGCATTTT. The chain is built from TRBV7-9 and TRBJ1-5, with TRBD1 as a possible D gene (5 bases). With 8 bases removed from V and 11 bases from J, the gap between germline ends came to 16 bases. The CDR3 has 12 residues. Germline V lookup: CDR1 SEHNR, CDR2 FQNEAQ (reference sequence).

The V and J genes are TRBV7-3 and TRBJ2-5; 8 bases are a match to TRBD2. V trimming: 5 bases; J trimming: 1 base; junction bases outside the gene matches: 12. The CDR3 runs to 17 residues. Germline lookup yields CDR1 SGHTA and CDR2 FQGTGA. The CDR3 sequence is CASSLQVAGPGQETQYF. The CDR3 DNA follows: TGTGCCAGCAGCCTCCAAGTAGCGGGACCAGGCCAAGAGACCCAGTACTTC.

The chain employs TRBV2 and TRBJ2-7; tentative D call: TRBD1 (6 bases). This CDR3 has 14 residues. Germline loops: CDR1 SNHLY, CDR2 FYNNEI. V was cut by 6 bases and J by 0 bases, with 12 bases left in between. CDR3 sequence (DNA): TGTGCCAGCAGGACTGGACAGACCTCCTACGAGCAGTACTTC. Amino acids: CASRTGQTSYEQYF. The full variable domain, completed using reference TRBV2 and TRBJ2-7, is EPEVTQTPSHQVTQMGQEVILRCVPISNHLYFYWYRQILGQKVEFLVSFYNNEISEKSEIFDDQFSVERPDGSNFTLKIRSTKLEDSAMYFCASRTGQTSYEQYFGPGTRLTVT.

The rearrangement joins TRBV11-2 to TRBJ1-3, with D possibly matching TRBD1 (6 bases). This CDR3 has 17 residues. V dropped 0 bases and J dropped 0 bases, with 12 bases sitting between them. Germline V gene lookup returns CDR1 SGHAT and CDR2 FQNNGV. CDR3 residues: CASSLDGRTVSGNTIYF. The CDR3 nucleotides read TGTGCCAGCAGCTTAGACGGACGGACAGTCTCTGGAAACACCATATATTTT. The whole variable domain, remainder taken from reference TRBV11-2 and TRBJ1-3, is EAGVAQSPRYKIIEKRQSVAFWCNPISGHATLYWYQQILGQGPKLLIQFQNNGVVDDSQLPKDRFSAERLKGVDSTLKIQPAKLEDSAVYLCASSLDGRTVSGNTIYFGEGSWLTVV.

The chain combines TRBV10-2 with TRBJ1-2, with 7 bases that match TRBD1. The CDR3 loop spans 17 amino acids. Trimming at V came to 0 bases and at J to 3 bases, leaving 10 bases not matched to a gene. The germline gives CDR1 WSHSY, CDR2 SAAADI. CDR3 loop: CASSESSSVGQYYGYTF. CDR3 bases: TGCGCCAGCAGTGAGTCGAGTTCAGTGGGACAGTACTATGGCTACACCTTC.

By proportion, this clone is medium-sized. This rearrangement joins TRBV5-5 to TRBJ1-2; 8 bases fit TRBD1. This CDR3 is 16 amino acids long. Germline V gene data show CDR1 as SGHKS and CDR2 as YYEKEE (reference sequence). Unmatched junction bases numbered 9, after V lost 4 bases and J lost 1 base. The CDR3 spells CASSRGQGQNNYGYTF. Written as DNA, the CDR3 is TGTGCCAGCAGCCGCGGACAGGGTCAAAATAACTATGGCTACACCTTC.

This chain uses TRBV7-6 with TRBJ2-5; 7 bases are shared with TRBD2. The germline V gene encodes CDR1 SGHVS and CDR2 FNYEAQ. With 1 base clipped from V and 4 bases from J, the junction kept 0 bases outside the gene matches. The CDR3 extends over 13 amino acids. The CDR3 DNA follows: TGTGCCAGCAGCTTAGGGGGGGGAGAGACCCAGTACTTC. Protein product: CASSLGGGETQYF.

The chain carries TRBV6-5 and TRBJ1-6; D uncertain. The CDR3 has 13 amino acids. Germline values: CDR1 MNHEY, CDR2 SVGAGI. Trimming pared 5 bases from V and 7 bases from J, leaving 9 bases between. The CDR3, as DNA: TGTGCCAGCAGTACTGAGCGGAATTCACCCCTCCACTTT. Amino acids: CASSTERNSPLHF.

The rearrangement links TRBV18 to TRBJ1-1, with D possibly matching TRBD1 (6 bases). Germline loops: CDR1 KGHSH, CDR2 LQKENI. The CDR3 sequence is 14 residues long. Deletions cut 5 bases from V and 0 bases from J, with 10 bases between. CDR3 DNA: TGTGCCAGCTCAGCCGGACAGTTGAACACTGAAGCTTTCTTT. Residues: CASSAGQLNTEAFF.

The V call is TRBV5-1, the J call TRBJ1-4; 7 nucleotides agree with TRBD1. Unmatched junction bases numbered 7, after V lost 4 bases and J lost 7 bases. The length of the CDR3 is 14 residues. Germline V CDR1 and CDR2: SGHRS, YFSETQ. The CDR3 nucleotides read TGCGCCAGCAGCCCTTACAGGGACAGTGAAAAACTGTTTTTT. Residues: CASSPYRDSEKLFF. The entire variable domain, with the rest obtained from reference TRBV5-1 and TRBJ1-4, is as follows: KAGVTQTPRYLIKTRGQQVTLSCSPISGHRSVSWYQQTPGQGLQFLFEYFSETQRNKGNFPGRFSGRQFSNSRSEMNVSTLELGDSALYLCASSPYRDSEKLFFGSGTQLSVL.

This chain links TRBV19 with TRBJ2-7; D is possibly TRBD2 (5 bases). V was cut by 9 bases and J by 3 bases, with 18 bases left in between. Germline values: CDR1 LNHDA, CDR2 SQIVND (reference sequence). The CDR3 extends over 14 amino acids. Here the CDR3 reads CASRIAEGSYEQYF. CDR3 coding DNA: TGTGCCAGCCGAATCGCGGAAGGGAGCTACGAGCAGTACTTC. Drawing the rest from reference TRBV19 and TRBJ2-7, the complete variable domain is DGGITQSPKYLFRKEGQNVTLSCEQNLNHDAMYWYRQDPGQGLRLIYYSQIVNDFQKGDIAEGYSVSREKKESFPLTVTSAQKNPTAFYLCASRIAEGSYEQYFGPGTRLTVT.

The CDR3 region is CATSRDRTGFYGYTF. CDR3 DNA sequence: TGTGCCACCAGCAGAGACAGGACAGGTTTTTATGGCTACACCTTC. The rearrangement uses TRBV15 and TRBJ1-2, with 7 nucleotides matching TRBD1. With 0 bases clipped from V and 5 bases from J, the junction kept 6 bases outside the gene matches. The germline gives CDR1 LNHNV, CDR2 YYDKDF (reference sequence). The CDR3 runs to 15 residues.

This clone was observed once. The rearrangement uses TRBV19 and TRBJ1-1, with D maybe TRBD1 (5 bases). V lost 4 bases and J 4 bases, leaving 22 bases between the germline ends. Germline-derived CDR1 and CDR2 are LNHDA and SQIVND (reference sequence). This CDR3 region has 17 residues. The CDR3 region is CASSSVRGAKGGTEAFF. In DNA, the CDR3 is TGTGCCAGTAGTAGTGTCAGAGGGGCCAAGGGAGGCACTGAAGCTTTCTTT.